A selection of T cell receptor beta chains follows, all from one sample in a study of T cells in localized non-small cell lung cancer. Sequencing used immunoSEQ multiplex PCR; TCRdb keeps in-frame clones, though not all of them. This table holds just under 80,000 clones, approximately 80% found once. Sequences were derived from peripheral blood, sampled before any cancer treatment. Receptor source: a female donor of 60 years or more with stage I lung adenocarcinoma. The CDR3 runs from the conserved cysteine through the conserved F or W. D genes are given only for firm matches. Clone size appears in some rows only: once, few, many, or a class for an expanded clone.

J gene,V gene,clone size,D gene,CDR3 protein,CDR3 DNA
TRBJ2-7,TRBV7-9,NA,NA,CASSLGGQGYEQYF,TGTGCCAGCAGCTTAGGCGGACAAGGCTACGAGCAGTACTTC
TRBJ2-7,TRBV9,NA,TRBD2,CASSSTGLAGYEQYF,TGTGCCAGCAGCTCGACGGGACTAGCGGGCTACGAGCAGTACTTC
TRBJ1-2,TRBV28,NA,NA,CASSLSDRRYGYTF,TGTGCCAGCAGCCTATCCGACAGACGCTATGGCTACACCTTC
TRBJ1-1,TRBV6-1,once,TRBD1,CASKDRVGTEAFF,TGTGCCAGCAAAGACAGGGTTGGCACTGAAGCTTTCTTT
TRBJ2-1,TRBV27,NA,TRBD2,CASSIIAGNNEQFF,TGTGCCAGCTCTATTATAGCGGGGAACAATGAGCAGTTCTTC
TRBJ1-2,TRBV2,NA,NA,CASSSFKRQINYGYTF,TGTGCCAGCAGCTCCTTTAAGAGACAGATCAACTATGGCTACACCTTC
TRBJ2-5,TRBV7-2,NA,TRBD1,CASSIDRGPFETQYF,TGTGCCAGCAGCATCGACAGGGGGCCTTTCGAGACCCAGTACTTC
TRBJ1-1,TRBV19,NA,NA,CASLQGNTEAFF,TGTGCCAGTCTACAGGGAAACACTGAAGCTTTCTTT
TRBJ2-3,TRBV4-3,NA,TRBD2,CASSQDWGLAGRGDTQYF,TGCGCCAGCAGCCAAGACTGGGGACTAGCGGGGAGAGGGGATACGCAGTATTTT
TRBJ2-7,TRBV11-2,NA,NA,CASSSGTVGEQYF,TGTGCCAGCAGCAGCGGGACAGTTGGGGAGCAGTACTTC
TRBJ2-7,TRBV5-1,NA,NA,CASSLDTGTYEQYF,TGCGCCAGCAGCTTGGATACAGGAACCTACGAGCAGTACTTC
TRBJ2-7,TRBV28,NA,TRBD2,CASKASGRGAGEQYF,TGTGCCAGCAAGGCTAGCGGGAGAGGTGCGGGCGAGCAGTACTTC
TRBJ2-5,TRBV10-3,many,TRBD1,CAIRDRGEETQYF,TGTGCCATCAGGGACAGGGGAGAAGAGACCCAGTACTTC
TRBJ1-2,TRBV11-2,NA,NA,CASSQEGDGYTF,TGTGCCAGCAGCCAGGAGGGCGATGGCTACACCTTC
TRBJ1-5,TRBV30,NA,NA,CAWSRGNQPQHF,TGTGCCTGGAGTAGGGGCAATCAGCCCCAGCATTTT
TRBJ2-7,TRBV7-3,NA,NA,CASTLTPYEQYF,TGTGCCAGCACCCTGACCCCCTACGAGCAGTACTTC
TRBJ1-1,TRBV19,NA,NA,CASSNGPNTEAFF,TGTGCCAGTAGTAACGGACCAAACACTGAAGCTTTCTTT
TRBJ1-5,TRBV5-5,NA,NA,CASSLDRAIRGPQHF,TGTGCCAGCAGCTTGGATAGAGCTATCAGGGGGCCCCAGCATTTT
TRBJ1-6,TRBV6-6,once,TRBD1,CASSYSPGGRDSPLHF,TGTGCCAGCAGTTACTCGCCAGGGGGTAGGGATTCACCCCTCCACTTT
TRBJ1-2,TRBV30,NA,NA,CAWSQAQTLYGYTF,TGTGCCTGGAGTCAAGCCCAGACCCTCTATGGCTACACCTTC
TRBJ2-7,TRBV7-8,NA,TRBD1,CASSLQGAGEQYF,TGTGCCAGCAGCTTACAGGGGGCGGGAGAGCAGTACTTC
TRBJ1-6,TRBV10-3,NA,TRBD1,CAISVGTEHSPLHF,TGTGCCATCAGTGTAGGGACAGAGCACTCACCCCTCCACTTT
TRBJ2-3,TRBV5-6,NA,NA,CASSRITGLTDTQYF,TGTGCCAGCAGTCGGATCACAGGGTTGACAGATACGCAGTATTTT
TRBJ1-2,TRBV19,few,NA,CASSMGRAYGYTF,TGTGCCAGTAGTATGGGGCGGGCCTATGGCTACACCTTC
TRBJ1-5,TRBV6-5,medium-sized,NA,CASTPPGSNQPQHF,TGTGCCAGCACCCCCCCTGGGAGCAATCAGCCCCAGCATTTT
TRBJ2-3,TRBV7-9,NA,NA,CASSFTIRDFSGGTDTQYF,TGTGCCAGCAGCTTCACTATCCGGGACTTCTCTGGGGGCACAGATACGCAGTATTTT
TRBJ2-1,TRBV5-4,NA,NA,CASSLTRRNEQFF,TGTGCCAGCAGCCTGACTAGGCGCAATGAGCAGTTCTTC
TRBJ2-1,TRBV5-4,NA,NA,CASSLTRSVQFF,TGTGCCAGCAGCTTGACTAGGAGTGTGCAGTTCTTC
TRBJ2-1,TRBV19,NA,TRBD2,CASSISGRHNEQFF,TGTGCCAGTAGTATTAGCGGGAGGCACAATGAGCAGTTCTTC
TRBJ2-3,TRBV6-1,NA,NA,CASSIAGGTDTQYF,TGTGCCAGCAGCATCGCCGGGGGTACCGATACGCAGTATTTT
TRBJ2-1,TRBV2,NA,TRBD1,CATQGTRPGNEQFF,TGTGCCACACAGGGGACCCGCCCGGGGAATGAGCAGTTCTTC
TRBJ1-5,TRBV27,NA,TRBD1,CASSLDRASNQPQHF,TGTGCCAGCAGTTTGGACAGGGCTAGCAATCAGCCCCAGCATTTT
TRBJ2-7,TRBV7-9,NA,TRBD1,CASSLGQGFYEQYF,TGTGCCAGCAGCTTAGGACAGGGATTCTACGAGCAGTACTTC
TRBJ2-1,TRBV7-8,NA,TRBD2,CASSLALLLAVSYNEQFF,TGTGCCAGCAGCTTAGCCCTCCTTCTAGCGGTCTCCTACAATGAGCAGTTCTTC
TRBJ2-5,TRBV2,NA,NA,CASSAPFSDQYF,TGTGCCAGCAGTGCCCCGTTCTCGGACCAGTACTTC
TRBJ2-5,TRBV30,NA,TRBD2,CAWKGGGETQYF,TGTGCCTGGAAAGGCGGGGGGGAGACCCAGTACTTC
TRBJ1-2,TRBV7-8,few,TRBD1,CASKGQYYGYTF,TGTGCCAGCAAGGGACAGTATTATGGCTACACCTTC
TRBJ2-7,TRBV2,many,TRBD1,CASWDSYYEQYF,TGTGCCAGTTGGGACAGTTACTACGAGCAGTACTTC
TRBJ2-1,TRBV27,NA,NA,CASSAMTTRGNEQFF,TGTGCCAGCAGTGCGATGACTACTCGGGGGAATGAGCAGTTCTTC
TRBJ1-4,TRBV2,NA,NA,CASSDPGYEEKLFF,TGTGCCAGCAGTGACCCGGGGTACGAGGAAAAACTGTTTTTT
TRBJ1-2,TRBV9,NA,NA,CASSVAGAGYTF,TGTGCCAGCAGCGTAGCTGGGGCCGGCTACACCTTC
TRBJ1-1,TRBV18,NA,NA,CASSPRSGSSTEAFF,TGTGCCAGCTCACCACGGTCAGGGTCAAGTACTGAAGCTTTCTTT
TRBJ1-2,TRBV5-1,NA,NA,CASSLGDSQYGYTF,TGCGCCAGCAGCTTGGGAGACAGCCAATATGGCTACACCTTC
TRBJ2-6,TRBV9,once,NA,CASEGPGANVLTF,TGTGCCAGTGAGGGTCCTGGGGCCAACGTCCTGACTTTC
TRBJ2-1,TRBV7-8,NA,NA,CASSLAATYNEQFF,TGTGCCAGCAGCTTAGCGGCCACCTACAATGAGCAGTTCTTC
TRBJ2-7,TRBV29-1,NA,TRBD1,CSARQGVNEQYF,TGCAGCGCCCGACAGGGGGTAAACGAGCAGTACTTC
TRBJ2-1,TRBV7-2,NA,TRBD2,CASSPSASGGAYNEQFF,TGTGCCAGCAGCCCAAGCGCGAGCGGGGGGGCCTACAATGAGCAGTTCTTC
TRBJ1-1,TRBV6-1,NA,TRBD1,CASTADRVAFF,TGTGCCAGCACTGCGGACAGGGTAGCTTTCTTT
TRBJ2-1,TRBV19,NA,TRBD1,CASYDRVKNEQFF,TGTGCCAGCTATGACAGGGTAAAGAATGAGCAGTTCTTC
TRBJ2-3,TRBV19,NA,NA,CASSIAKESRSSTDTQYF,TGTGCCAGTAGTATAGCAAAGGAGAGCCGGTCTAGCACAGATACGCAGTATTTT
TRBJ2-7,TRBV18,NA,NA,CASSPRGGDLREQYF,TGTGCCAGCTCACCACGGGGCGGAGATCTACGGGAGCAGTACTTC
TRBJ2-2,TRBV5-6,NA,TRBD1,CASSLAGGAGITGELFF,TGTGCCAGCAGCTTAGCAGGGGGCGCGGGTATCACCGGGGAGCTGTTTTTT